The 6 T cell receptor beta chains below were found in one sample sequenced in a study of T cells generated in artificial thymic organoids. Separate semi-nested PCRs amplified TCRalpha and TCRbeta libraries using constant-region reverse primers in TRAC or TRBC. TCRdb passed the 5' RACE reads through MiXCR, listing each CDR3 protein once. Of under 2,500 distinct CDR3 sequences listed, about 11% are singletons. Sequencing was carried out using naive CD8+ T cells from the thymus. Sample subset: CD3+TCRalphabeta+CD8SP T cells; for blood, CD45RO-CCR7+ naive CD8+ T cells. The source of these receptors is a human donor who gave cord blood stem cells for thymic organoid culture, a cardiac surgery patient who gave postnatal thymus, or a blood donor (not recorded which).

By share of the sample, this clonotype is medium-sized. This chain joins TRBV15 and TRBJ2-7; D is unclear. CDR1 LNHNV and CDR2 YYDKDF come from the germline V gene (reference sequence). The CDR3 length is 13 residues. Trimming took 3 bases from V and 1 from J, leaving 7 bases between them. The CDR3 DNA reads TGTGCCACCAGCAGGGGGTCTTCCTACGAGCAGTACTTC. This sequence encodes CATSRGSSYEQYF.

By share, this clonotype counts as medium-sized. CDR3 in amino acids: CASSLTSREETQYF. CDR3 coding DNA: TGTGCCAGCAGCTTGACCTCTAGGGAAGAGACCCAGTACTTC. The J gene is TRBJ2-5, the V gene TRBV5-6; D ambiguous. The CDR3 sequence is 14 residues long. Trimming stripped 1 base from V and 3 bases from J, with 10 bases between. Germline loops: CDR1 SGHDT, CDR2 YYEEEE. Filled out from reference TRBV5-6 and TRBJ2-5, the complete variable domain reads DAGVTQSPTHLIKTRGQQVTLRCSPKSGHDTVSWYQQALGQGPQFIFQYYEEEERQRGNFPDRFSGHQFPNYSSELNVNALLLGDSALYLCASSLTSREETQYFGPGTRLLVL.

The chain is built from TRBV12-3 or TRBV12-4 and TRBJ1-5, with 7 nucleotides matching TRBD1. V shed 3 bases, J shed 0 bases, and the junction held 11 bases outside the gene matches. The CDR3 length is 18 residues. CDR3 protein: CASSFGKMDRYSNQPQHF. CDR3 bases: TGTGCCAGCAGTTTTGGGAAAATGGACAGGTATAGCAATCAGCCCCAGCATTTT.

This clonotype is judged medium-sized. The chain has TRBV12-3 or TRBV12-4 and TRBJ2-3; TRBD2 aligns across 8 bases. The CDR3 totals 16 residues. Trimming removed 6 bases from V and 4 bases from J; junction bases left unmatched: 12. CDR3 residues: CASRDHGTSIADTQYF. CDR3 nucleotide sequence: TGTGCCAGCAGGGACCACGGGACTAGTATCGCAGATACGCAGTATTTT.

This clonotype is deemed medium-sized (0.01 to 0.1%). The genes are TRBV4-1 and TRBJ1-4; D may be TRBD1 (6 bases). This CDR3 has 17 amino acids. The germline V gene encodes CDR1 MGHRA and CDR2 YSYEKL. Trimming removed 4 bases from V and 8 bases from J, with 23 bases in between. The CDR3 here is CASSLGRGQGFSEKLFF. CDR3 bases: TGCGCCAGCAGCCTCGGGAGAGGCCAGGGGTTTAGCGAAAAACTGTTTTTT.

The rearrangement links TRBV28 to TRBJ1-3; D is undetermined. V was trimmed by 3 bases and J by 0 bases, leaving 12 bases between them. The CDR3 extends over 16 amino acids. CDR1 is MDHEN and CDR2 is SYDVKM in the germline V gene. The DNA of the CDR3 is TGTGCCAGCAGTTTTTTATGGGAGAGCTCTGGAAACACCATATATTTT. Translated, it gives CASSFLWESSGNTIYF.